The present entry profiles one TCR beta chain with its context. What it binds is unknown. PCR primers comprised 60 Vbeta and 13 Jbeta primers. Clones were read by immunoSEQ multiplex PCR, and TCRdb kept only the in-frame ones, dropping some. In the table there are about 140,000 clones, roughly 76% of which are singletons. Donors showed nominal health when sampled, although they likely had unrecorded immune exposures. CDR3 length: 11 amino acids. The germline CDR1 and CDR2 sequences are DFQATT and SNEGSKA (reference sequence). The germline V and J ends were trimmed by 5 bases and 9 bases, with 13 bases remaining between them. This specimen comes from a study of cytomegalovirus exposure and HLA in healthy donors. The study's findings and limits: The study recorded 160 or so TCR beta chains that were cytomegalovirus-associated. V- and J-gene trimming in TCR beta was tied to a missense DCLRE1C variant by an analysis performed later. Clonal expansion was found to be greater in HLA-associated TCR beta chains than in equally common others in a later analysis.

Material: PBMCs. This chain links TRBV20-1 with TRBJ1-1; TRBD1 is a possible D gene (6 bases). The receptor was isolated from a female donor in good health and CMV-seronegative. Here the CDR3 DNA reads TGCAGTGCTCCACAGGGCTTGAAAGCTTTCTTT. It codes for CSAPQGLKAFF.